These 20 T cell receptor beta chains were sequenced from one sample in a study of identical twins. TCRdb re-analysed the 5' RACE reads in MiXCR, keeping a single row per CDR3 protein. The table has roughly 720,000 distinct CDR3 sequences, 15% to 20% seen once. The data were also submitted as part of a second study, on T cells expressing NK-cell markers.

Sequences were obtained from PBMCs. The receptors stem from a woman aged 18-29 years in good health.

This chain connects TRBV12-3 or TRBV12-4 to TRBJ1-4; D uncertain. Trimming pared 5 bases from V and 5 bases from J, leaving 18 bases between. The CDR3 runs 16 residues. The CDR3 DNA is TGTGCCAGCAGTCCCCCTACGTTCGAGAAAAATGAAAAACTGTTTTTT. It is translated as CASSPPTFEKNEKLFF.

This clonotype has a count of ten or more. This sequence joins TRBV18 and TRBJ2-5; D unresolved. The CDR3 is 12 residues long. Between the trimmed V and J ends, which lost 4 bases and 4 bases, there was a span of 7 bases. Germline lookup yields CDR1 KGHSH and CDR2 LQKENI. This CDR3 is CASSLRRETQYF. The CDR3 DNA follows: TGTGCCAGCTCACTCAGAAGAGAGACCCAGTACTTC.

The chain joins TRBV5-1 to TRBJ2-4; D is unresolved. V was trimmed by 0 bases and J by 3 bases, leaving 10 bases between them. The CDR3 is made up of 15 amino acids. CDR1 is SGHRS and CDR2 is YFSETQ in the germline V gene. This chain's CDR3 is CASSLEASHKNIQYF. CDR3 DNA: TGCGCCAGCAGCTTGGAGGCCAGTCACAAAAACATTCAGTACTTC.

This clonotype has only a few counts. The V and J genes are TRBV20-1 and TRBJ2-1; TRBD2 matches 8 bases. The J segment lost 2 bases and the V segment lost 4 bases, leaving 4 bases of the junction unmatched. The CDR3 is 14 residues long. CDR1 and CDR2 (germline): DFQATT, SNEGSKA (reference sequence). For the CDR3, the DNA is TGCAGTGCTAAGCGGGGGAGAGCCTACAATGAGCAGTTCTTC. Translation gives CSAKRGRAYNEQFF.

The sample holds a few counts of this clonotype. V usage is TRBV10-2 and J usage is TRBJ1-2, with 10 bases that match TRBD1. CDR3 size: 13 residues. V lost 6 bases, J lost 6 bases, and 4 bases stayed unmatched. Germline values: CDR1 WSHSY, CDR2 SAAADI. CDR3 sequence (DNA): TGCGCCAGCAGCCGGGACAGGGGAGATGGCTACACCTTC. Amino acid sequence: CASSRDRGDGYTF.

The chain is built from TRBV5-6 and TRBJ2-7, with 7 bases aligning to TRBD1. Germline lookup yields CDR1 SGHDT and CDR2 YYEEEE. Unmatched junction bases numbered 13, after V lost 1 base and J lost 0 bases. This CDR3 has 18 amino acids. The CDR3 DNA follows: TGTGCCAGCAGCTTGAGGGTTTCAGGGGGTAGGAGCTCCTACGAGCAGTACTTC. Its protein product is CASSLRVSGGRSSYEQYF.

This sequence joins TRBV11-2 and TRBJ2-1, with D unresolved. This CDR3 is 14 amino acids long. V lost 0 bases to trimming and J lost 9 bases, with 12 bases between them. In germline, CDR1 is SGHAT, CDR2 FQNNGV. CDR3 sequence: CASSLDPTNSEQFF. CDR3 coding DNA: TGTGCCAGCAGCTTAGATCCCACTAATTCTGAGCAGTTCTTC.

This chain connects TRBV18 to TRBJ2-1, with D possibly being TRBD2 (5 bases). The CDR3 consists of 14 residues. The germline gives CDR1 KGHSH, CDR2 LQKENI. Trimming removed 3 bases at V and 4 bases at J, with 10 bases between. This CDR3 is CASSPRRRYNEQFF. CDR3 DNA: TGTGCCAGCTCACCTCGGAGGCGGTACAATGAGCAGTTCTTC.

This clonotype was recorded a few times. The chain carries TRBV6-5 and TRBJ1-1, with unresolved D. Between the trimmed V and J ends, which lost 1 base and 10 bases, there was a span of 10 bases. Germline values: CDR1 MNHEY, CDR2 SVGAGI. The length of the CDR3 is 12 residues. CDR3 sequence reads: CASSYFRGRAFF. As DNA, the CDR3 is TGTGCCAGCAGTTACTTTCGAGGCCGAGCTTTCTTT.

This clonotype showed up just a few times. The chain carries TRBV29-1 and TRBJ2-1; 7 bases line up with TRBD2. The CDR3 has 15 amino acids. Germline V gene data show CDR1 as SQVTM and CDR2 as ANQGSEA. Losses at the gene ends were 1 base for V and 2 bases for J; bases not matched to a gene: 5. The CDR3: CSVEGEGKAYNEQFF. The CDR3 DNA follows: TGCAGCGTTGAAGGGGAGGGTAAGGCCTACAATGAGCAGTTCTTC.

This chain connects TRBV6-2 or TRBV6-3 to TRBJ2-4; D might be TRBD2 (5 bases). Between the trimmed V and J ends, which lost 2 bases and 9 bases, there was a span of 14 bases. The V gene's germline CDR1 is MNHEY and CDR2 SVGEGT. The CDR3 extends over 14 amino acids. The CDR3 coding sequence is TGTGCCAGCAGTTACAACAGAGGGAGAGGCATTCAGTACTTC. Translating gives CASSYNRGRGIQYF.

This clonotype was picked up a small number of times. The chain combines TRBV29-1 with TRBJ2-1; no reliable D call. V was shortened by 7 bases and J by 10 bases, with 11 bases between the two germline ends. The CDR3 has 10 residues. Germline assignment: CDR1 SQVTM and CDR2 ANQGSEA. This CDR3 reads CSAVIGEQFF. The CDR3 region has the DNA TGCAGCGCCGTTATTGGCGAGCAGTTCTTC.

This rearrangement joins TRBV20-1 to TRBJ2-1; 12 bases match TRBD2. This CDR3 is 16 amino acids long. Per the germline V gene, CDR1 is DFQATT and CDR2 is SNEGSKA (reference sequence). The V gene end was trimmed by 1 base and the J gene end by 7 bases; junction bases not matched to a gene: 8. CDR3 sequence reads: CSARVSSGGAWNEQFF. CDR3 DNA: TGCAGTGCTAGAGTCTCTAGCGGGGGGGCCTGGAATGAGCAGTTCTTC.

The V gene is TRBV21-1, the J gene TRBJ2-2; the table's D call, TRBD1, was not checked against the DNA. TRBV21-1 is classified as a pseudogene. The CDR3 consists of 14 residues. CDR3 coding DNA: TGTGCCATCAACCTGTCTAGGGGCACCGGGGAGCTGTTTTTT. Its translation is CAINLSRGTGELFF.

This clonotype was found many times. The gene calls are TRBV29-1 and TRBJ2-1, with unresolved D. V was clipped by 4 bases and J by 2 bases, with 9 bases between them. Germline V gene lookup returns CDR1 SQVTM and CDR2 ANQGSEA. The CDR3 has 13 residues. This CDR3 is CSVGKRTYNEQFF. The CDR3 DNA sequence: TGCAGCGTTGGAAAAAGGACCTACAATGAGCAGTTCTTC.

Only a few counts were recorded for this clonotype. The chain combines TRBV11-2 with TRBJ2-1; 8 bases match TRBD1. From germline, CDR1 is SGHAT and CDR2 FQNNGV. The CDR3 has 15 residues. V lost 1 base and J lost 10; bases outside the gene matches: 9. The CDR3 here is CASSLVVWDRQEQFF. Written as DNA, the CDR3 is TGTGCCAGCAGCTTAGTAGTCTGGGACAGGCAAGAGCAGTTCTTC.

The gene calls are TRBV6-1 and TRBJ1-2, with 9 bases that match TRBD1. Germline CDR1 reads MNHNS; CDR2 reads SASEGT. The CDR3 length is 16 residues. V trimming: 6 bases; J trimming: 0 bases; junction bases outside the gene matches: 8. The CDR3 is CASSRTGGSPNYGYTF. DNA for the CDR3: TGTGCCAGCAGCCGAACAGGGGGCAGCCCTAACTATGGCTACACCTTC.

The J gene is TRBJ2-1, the V gene TRBV6-2 or TRBV6-3; TRBD2 might be the D (6 bases). The V end lost 6 bases, the J end lost 12 bases, and 18 bases lay between the germline ends. Germline V gene sequence: CDR1 MNHEY, CDR2 SVGEGT. CDR3 size: 13 residues. The CDR3 bases are TGTGCCAGCAGCCCCCTGGGAGGATCCCGGCAGTTCTTC. Its translation: CASSPLGGSRQFF.

This clonotype was seen a handful of times. This chain connects TRBV20-1 to TRBJ2-3; D is unclear. CDR1 is DFQATT and CDR2 is SNEGSKA in the germline V gene (reference sequence). The CDR3 contains 11 residues. Trimming removed 3 bases from V and 5 bases from J, with 6 bases in between. In DNA, the CDR3 is TGCAGTGCTAGTCGTAGAGATACGCAGTATTTT. It encodes CSASRRDTQYF.

This clonotype was picked up a small number of times. The rearrangement joins TRBV6-1 to TRBJ2-7, with 11 bases identical to TRBD2. The CDR3 has 13 residues. Germline V gene data show CDR1 as MNHNS and CDR2 as SASEGT. The junction had 3 bases not matched to a gene; V was cut back by 6 bases and J by 5 bases. The CDR3 loop reads CASRTSGTHEQYF. The CDR3 DNA is TGTGCCAGCAGGACTAGCGGGACACACGAGCAGTACTTC.